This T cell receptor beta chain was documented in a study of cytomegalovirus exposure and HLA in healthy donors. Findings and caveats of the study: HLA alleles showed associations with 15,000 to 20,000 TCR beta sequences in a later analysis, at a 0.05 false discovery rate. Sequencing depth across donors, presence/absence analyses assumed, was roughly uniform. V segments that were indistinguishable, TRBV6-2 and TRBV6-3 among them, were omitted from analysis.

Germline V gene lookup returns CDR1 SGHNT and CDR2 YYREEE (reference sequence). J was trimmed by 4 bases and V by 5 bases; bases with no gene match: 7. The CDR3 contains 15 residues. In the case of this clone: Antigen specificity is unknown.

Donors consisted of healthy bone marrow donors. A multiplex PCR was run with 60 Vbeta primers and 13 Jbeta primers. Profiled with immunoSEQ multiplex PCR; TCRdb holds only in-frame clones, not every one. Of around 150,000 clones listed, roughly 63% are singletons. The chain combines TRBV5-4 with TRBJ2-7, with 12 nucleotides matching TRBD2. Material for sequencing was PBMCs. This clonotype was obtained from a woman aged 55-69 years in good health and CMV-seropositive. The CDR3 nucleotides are TGTGCCAGCAGTTCACTAGCGGGAGGTGGTTACGAGCAGTACTTC. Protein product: CASSSLAGGGYEQYF.